This entry concerns a single TCR beta chain. Its antigen is not identified. Noted treatment: approximately 9-day PBMC culture with coronavirus spike peptide pools or control peptides (ViraFEST assay). It was with about 9.5 IU/ml IL-2 and 8 to 10 ug/ml peptide pools that 2 million to 2.5 million PBMCs per well were cultured. Sequencing of DNA taken from cultured CD4+ T cells relied on the Oncomine TCR Beta short-read assay. TCRdb redid the calling of the PCR reads with MiXCR, one entry per CDR3 protein. The repertoire holds about 12,000 distinct CDR3 sequences, with around 20% as singletons. This specimen belongs to a study of vaccination and CD4 T cells after COVID-19. The ends were cut back, 2 bases at V and 0 bases at J, with 7 bases in the middle. The CDR3 consists of 14 residues.

V gene TRBV12-3 or TRBV12-4 combines with J gene TRBJ1-1; D unclear. The source was CD4+ T cells from blood, cultured in vitro, collected before SARS-CoV-2 vaccination. This receptor was taken from a human donor who received a COVID-19 vaccine. CDR3 DNA sequence: TGTGCCAGCAGTTTATCGACGGTGAACACTGAAGCTTTCTTT. This translates into CASSLSTVNTEAFF.